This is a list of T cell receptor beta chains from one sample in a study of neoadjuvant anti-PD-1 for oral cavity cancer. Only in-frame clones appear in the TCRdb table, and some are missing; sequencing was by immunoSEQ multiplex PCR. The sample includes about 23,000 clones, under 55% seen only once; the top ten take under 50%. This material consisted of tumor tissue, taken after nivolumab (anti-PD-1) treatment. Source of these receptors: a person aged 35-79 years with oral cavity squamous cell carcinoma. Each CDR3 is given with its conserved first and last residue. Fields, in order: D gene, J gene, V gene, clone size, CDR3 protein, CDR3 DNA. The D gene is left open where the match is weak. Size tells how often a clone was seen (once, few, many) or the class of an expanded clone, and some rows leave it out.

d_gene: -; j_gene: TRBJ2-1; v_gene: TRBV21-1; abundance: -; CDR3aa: CASPLAINEQFF; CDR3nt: TGTGCCAGCCCACTCGCTATCAATGAGCAGTTCTTC
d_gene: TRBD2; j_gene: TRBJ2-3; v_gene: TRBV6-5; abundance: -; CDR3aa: CASSLTLAGGTDTQYF; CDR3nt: TGTGCCAGCAGTTTGACACTAGCGGGGGGGACAGATACGCAGTATTTT
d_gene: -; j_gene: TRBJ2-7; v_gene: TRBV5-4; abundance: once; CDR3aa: CASSNPTYEQYF; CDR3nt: TGTGCCAGCAGCAATCCAACCTACGAGCAGTACTTC
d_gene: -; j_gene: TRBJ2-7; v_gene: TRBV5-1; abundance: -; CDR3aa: CASSPEGVPSYEQYF; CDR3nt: TGCGCCAGCAGCCCGGAGGGGGTCCCCTCCTACGAGCAGTACTTC
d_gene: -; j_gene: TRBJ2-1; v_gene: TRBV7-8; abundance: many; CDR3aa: CASSLGNEQFF; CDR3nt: TGTGCCAGCAGTCTTGGCAATGAGCAGTTCTTC
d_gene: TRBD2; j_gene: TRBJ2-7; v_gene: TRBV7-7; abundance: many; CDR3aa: CASSPGLGSYEQYF; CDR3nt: TGTGCCAGCTCTCCGGGACTAGGTAGTTACGAGCAGTACTTC
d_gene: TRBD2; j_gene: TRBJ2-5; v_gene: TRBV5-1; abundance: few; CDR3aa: CASSWGSGGEETQYF; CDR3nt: TGCGCCAGCAGCTGGGGTAGCGGGGGGGAAGAGACCCAGTACTTC
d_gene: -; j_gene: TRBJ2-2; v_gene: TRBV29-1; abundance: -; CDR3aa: CSVSPPGINTGELFF; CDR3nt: TGCAGCGTGTCGCCCCCAGGGATCAACACCGGGGAGCTGTTTTTT
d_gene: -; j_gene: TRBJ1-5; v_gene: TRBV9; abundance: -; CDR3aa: CASSTRDVDQPQHF; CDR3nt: TGTGCCAGCAGCACCCGGGACGTGGATCAGCCCCAGCATTTT
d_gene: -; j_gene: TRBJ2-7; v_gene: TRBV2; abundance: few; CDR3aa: CASTPTGFSYEQYF; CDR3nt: TGTGCCAGCACCCCGACTGGGTTCTCCTACGAGCAGTACTTC
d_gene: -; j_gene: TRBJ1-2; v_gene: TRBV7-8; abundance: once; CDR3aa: CASSLDRANYGYTF; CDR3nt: TGTGCCAGCAGCTTAGACAGGGCTAACTATGGCTACACCTTC
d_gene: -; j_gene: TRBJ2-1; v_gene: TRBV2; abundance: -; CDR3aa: CASNTGYNEQFF; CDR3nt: TGTGCCAGCAATACAGGGTACAATGAGCAGTTCTTC
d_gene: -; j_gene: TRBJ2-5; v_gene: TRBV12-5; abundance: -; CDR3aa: CASGSLGLSEETQYF; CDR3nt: TGTGCTAGTGGTTCCCTCGGACTCTCGGAGGAGACCCAGTACTTC
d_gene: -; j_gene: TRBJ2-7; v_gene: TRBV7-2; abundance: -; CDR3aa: CASSLTEYYEQYF; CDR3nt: TGTGCCAGCAGCTTAACGGAATACTACGAGCAGTACTTC
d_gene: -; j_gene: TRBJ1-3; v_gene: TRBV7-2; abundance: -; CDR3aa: CASSVGTGRSSGNTIYF; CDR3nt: TGTGCCAGCAGCGTAGGCACAGGCCGAAGCTCTGGAAACACCATATATTTT
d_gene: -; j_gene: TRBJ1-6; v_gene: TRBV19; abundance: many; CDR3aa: CASSIDYFSGDSPLHF; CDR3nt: TGTGCCAGTAGTATAGATTATTTTTCAGGAGACTCACCCCTCCACTTT
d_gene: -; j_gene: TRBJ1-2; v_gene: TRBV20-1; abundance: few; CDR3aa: CSASPGYGYTF; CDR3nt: TGCAGTGCTAGCCCCGGCTATGGCTACACCTTC
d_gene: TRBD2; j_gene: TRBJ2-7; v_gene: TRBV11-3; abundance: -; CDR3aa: CASSPGGNSYEQYF; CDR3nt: TGTGCCAGCAGCCCCGGGGGGAACAGCTACGAGCAGTACTTC
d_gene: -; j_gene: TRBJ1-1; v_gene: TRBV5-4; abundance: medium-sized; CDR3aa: CASKTMGANTEAFF; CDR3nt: TGTGCCAGCAAAACTATGGGGGCGAACACTGAAGCTTTCTTT
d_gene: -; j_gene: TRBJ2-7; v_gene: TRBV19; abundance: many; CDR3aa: CASSKERAYEQYF; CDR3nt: TGTGCCAGTAGTAAGGAGAGGGCCTACGAGCAGTACTTC
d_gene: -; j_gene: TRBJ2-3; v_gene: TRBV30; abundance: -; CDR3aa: CAWSAPTDTQYF; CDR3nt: TGTGCCTGGAGTGCCCCAACAGATACGCAGTATTTT
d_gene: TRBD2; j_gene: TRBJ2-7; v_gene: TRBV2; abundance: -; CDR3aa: CARCRGEGRYEQYF; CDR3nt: TGTGCCAGGTGCCGGGGGGAGGGTAGGTACGAGCAGTACTTC
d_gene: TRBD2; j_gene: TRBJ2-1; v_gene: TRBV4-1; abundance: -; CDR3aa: CASSQGGLAGAYYNEQFF; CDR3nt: TGCGCCAGCAGCCAAGGGGGACTAGCGGGTGCATACTACAATGAGCAGTTCTTC
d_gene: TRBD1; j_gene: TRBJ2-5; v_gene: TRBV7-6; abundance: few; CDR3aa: CASSRLDRGPETQYF; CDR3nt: TGTGCCAGCAGCCGACTAGACAGGGGGCCAGAGACCCAGTACTTC
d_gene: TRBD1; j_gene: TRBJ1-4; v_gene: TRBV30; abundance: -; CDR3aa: CAWNRDRDEKLFF; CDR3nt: TGTGCCTGGAATAGGGACAGGGATGAAAAACTGTTTTTT
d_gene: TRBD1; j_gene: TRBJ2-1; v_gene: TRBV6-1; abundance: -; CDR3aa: CASSEGFGTGYINEQFF; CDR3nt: TGTGCCAGCAGTGAGGGCTTCGGGACAGGGTATATCAATGAGCAGTTCTTC
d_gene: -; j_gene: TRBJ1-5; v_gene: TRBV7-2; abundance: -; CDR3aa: CASSVRVNSNQPQHF; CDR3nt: TGTGCCAGCAGCGTAAGGGTGAATAGCAATCAGCCCCAGCATTTT
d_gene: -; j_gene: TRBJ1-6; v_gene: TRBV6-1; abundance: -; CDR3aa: CASRDPTGYSPLHF; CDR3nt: TGTGCCAGCAGGGATCCCACAGGGTATTCACCCCTCCACTTT
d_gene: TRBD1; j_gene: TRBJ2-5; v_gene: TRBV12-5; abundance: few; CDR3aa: CASGLNRGHVWETQYF; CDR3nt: TGTGCTAGTGGGCTCAACAGGGGGCATGTCTGGGAGACCCAGTACTTC
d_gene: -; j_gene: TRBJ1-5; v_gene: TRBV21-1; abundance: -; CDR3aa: CASSVPGTSGNQPQHF; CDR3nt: TGTGCCAGCAGCGTTCCCGGGACGTCGGGCAATCAGCCCCAGCATTTT
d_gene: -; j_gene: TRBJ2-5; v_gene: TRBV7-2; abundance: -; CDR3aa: CASSKTQVEGETQYF; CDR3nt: TGTGCCAGCAGCAAAACCCAGGTGGAGGGAGAGACCCAGTACTTC
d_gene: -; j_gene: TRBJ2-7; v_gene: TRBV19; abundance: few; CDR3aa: CASSPTTASSYEQYF; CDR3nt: TGTGCCAGTAGTCCCACTACGGCGAGCTCCTACGAGCAGTACTTC
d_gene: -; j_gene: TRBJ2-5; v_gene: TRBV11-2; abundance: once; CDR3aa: CASSLNEQETQYF; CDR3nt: TGTGCCAGCAGCTTAAATGAACAAGAGACCCAGTACTTC
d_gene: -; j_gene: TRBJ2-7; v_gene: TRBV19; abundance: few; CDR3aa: CASSTEKLTEQYF; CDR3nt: TGTGCCAGTAGTACCGAGAAGTTAACCGAGCAGTACTTC
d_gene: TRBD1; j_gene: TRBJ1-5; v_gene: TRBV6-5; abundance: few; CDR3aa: CASRLLRQGNQPQHF; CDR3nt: TGTGCCAGCAGATTACTTAGACAGGGAAATCAGCCCCAGCATTTT
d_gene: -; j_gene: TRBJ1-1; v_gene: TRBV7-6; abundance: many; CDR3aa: CASSLGRMNTEAFF; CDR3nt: TGTGCCAGCAGCTTAGGTAGGATGAACACTGAAGCTTTCTTT